This T cell receptor beta chain was recovered during a study of preoperative IRX-2 immunotherapy in early breast cancer. Repertoires were generated with immunoSEQ multiplex PCR, while TCRdb's copy carries only in-frame clones and drops some. The sample consists of about 45,000 clones, 70% to 85% of them appearing once. The sample's treatment: preoperative locoregional IRX-2 cytokine immunotherapy. Preoperative locoregional IRX-2 cytokine immunotherapy was tested in the phase Ib source study. CDR3 length: 15 amino acids. With 4 bases removed from V and 1 base from J, the gap between germline ends came to 11 bases. The germline V gene encodes CDR1 MNHGY and CDR2 SAAAGT.

This receptor was taken from a human donor with breast cancer. The genes are TRBV6-8 and TRBJ1-3; the D gene is possibly TRBD1 (5 bases). Sequenced here: tumor tissue, sampled after IRX-2 immunotherapy. The CDR3 region has the DNA TGTGCCAGCAGTTTTGCCCAGGGATCTGGAAACACCATATATTTT. Encoded protein: CASSFAQGSGNTIYF.